The 5 T cell receptor beta chains reported below all come from one sample, sequenced in a study of tumor-infiltrating lymphocytes in primary liver carcinoma. TCR beta cDNA came from about 470 ng total RNA, primed with a constant-region primer. Modified slightly, ARM-PCR produced TCR beta libraries over three nested multiplex PCR rounds. PCR rounds one and two used TRBV1-TRBV30 forward primers with a C-beta reverse primer for 10 cycles each. From the multiplex PCR reads, TCRdb called clonotypes with MiXCR, one entry per CDR3 protein. The sample carries roughly 70,000 distinct CDR3 sequences, roughly two thirds recorded once. The tissue used was unsorted bulk material of 20-30 mg. RNA and DNA were co-extracted from it with the AllPrep DNA/RNA mini kit. The sequencing input was liver tumor tissue from sampling region 4. Subset here: tumor region T4, right-lateral pole. The receptor set was obtained from a man aged 40-49 years with primary liver carcinoma and hepatitis B virus infection.

The V gene is TRBV7-8, the J gene TRBJ2-1; D might be TRBD2 (5 bases). The CDR3 covers 18 residues. V was cut by 5 bases and J by 12 bases, with 32 bases left in between. Per the germline V gene, CDR1 is SGHVS and CDR2 is FQNEAQ. The CDR3 coding sequence is TGTGCCAGCAGCCCGCTTGGAGGCTCAGCGTTCTCCTACGATGGGCAGTTCTTC. Protein: CASSPLGGSAFSYDGQFF.

The V gene is TRBV11-2, the J gene TRBJ2-1; D is unclear. Trimming cost V 2 bases and J 11 bases, with 13 bases left between them. Germline V CDR1 and CDR2: SGHAT, FQNNGV. The CDR3 loop spans 13 amino acids. CDR3 DNA: TGTGCCAGCAGCTTAAATGATGCCTCTAAGCAGTTCTTC. As protein: CASSLNDASKQFF.

This chain links TRBV6-5 with TRBJ2-1; 8 bases map to TRBD1. Germline V gene sequence: CDR1 MNHEY, CDR2 SVGAGI. This CDR3 has 15 residues. V was pared by 2 bases and J by 4 bases, with 4 bases of the junction left unmatched. CDR3 loop: CASSYGTGVYNEQFF. The CDR3 DNA reads TGTGCCAGCAGTTACGGGACAGGAGTTTACAATGAGCAGTTCTTC.

In the case of this clonotype: A junction boundary mismatches the germline segment, possibly from a read error. V and J are TRBV12-3 or TRBV12-4 and TRBJ1-5, with TRBD1 as a possible D gene (5 bases). The CDR3 runs 15 residues. The CDR3 DNA is TGTACGAGCACGCGGGGCACCGCAATAAATCAGCGCCAGCATTTT. Translating it yields CTSTRGTAINQRQHF.

In the case of this clonotype: A much larger clone differs from this one at a single base, so this may be a read error. This chain links TRBV4-1 with TRBJ2-1, with D perhaps assigned TRBD1 or TRBD2 (5 bases each). The CDR3 has 14 amino acids. Germline V gene sequence: CDR1 MGHRA, CDR2 YSYEKL. The ends were cut back, 1 base at V and 12 bases at J, with 16 bases in the middle. The CDR3 nucleotides read TGCGCCAGCAGCCAAGTTGAGGGGTGGGATGGGCAGTTCTTC. As protein: CASSQVEGWDGQFF.